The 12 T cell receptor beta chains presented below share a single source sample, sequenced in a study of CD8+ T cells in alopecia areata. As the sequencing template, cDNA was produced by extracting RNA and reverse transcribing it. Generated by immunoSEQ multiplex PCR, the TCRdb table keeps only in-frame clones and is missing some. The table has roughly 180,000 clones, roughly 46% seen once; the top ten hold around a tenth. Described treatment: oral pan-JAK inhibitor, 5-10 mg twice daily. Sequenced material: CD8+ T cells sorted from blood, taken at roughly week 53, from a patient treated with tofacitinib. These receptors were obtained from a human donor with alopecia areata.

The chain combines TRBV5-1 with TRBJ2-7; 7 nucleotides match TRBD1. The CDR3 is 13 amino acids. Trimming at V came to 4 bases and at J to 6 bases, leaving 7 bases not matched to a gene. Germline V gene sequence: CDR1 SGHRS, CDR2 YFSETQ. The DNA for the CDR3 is TGCGCCAGCAGCATTGAGACAGGGAGCGAGCAGTACTTC. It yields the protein CASSIETGSEQYF.

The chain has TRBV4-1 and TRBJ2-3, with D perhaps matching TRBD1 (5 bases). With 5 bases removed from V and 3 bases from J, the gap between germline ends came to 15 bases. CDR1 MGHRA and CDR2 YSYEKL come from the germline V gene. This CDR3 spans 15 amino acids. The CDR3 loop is CASSYRLTETDTQYF. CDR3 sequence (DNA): TGCGCCAGCAGCTACCGCTTGACAGAAACAGATACGCAGTATTTT.

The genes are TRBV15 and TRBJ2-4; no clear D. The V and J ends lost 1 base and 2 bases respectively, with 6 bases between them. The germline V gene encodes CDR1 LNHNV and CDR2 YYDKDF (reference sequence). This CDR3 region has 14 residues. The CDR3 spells CATSRGQPKNIQYF. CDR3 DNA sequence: TGTGCCACCAGCAGAGGCCAGCCCAAAAACATTCAGTACTTC. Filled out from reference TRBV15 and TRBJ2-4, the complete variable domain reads DAMVIQNPRYQVTQFGKPVTLSCSQTLNHNVMYWYQQKSSQAPKLLFHYYDKDFNNEADTPDNFQSRRPNTSFCFLDIRSPGLGDTAMYLCATSRGQPKNIQYFGAGTRLSVL.

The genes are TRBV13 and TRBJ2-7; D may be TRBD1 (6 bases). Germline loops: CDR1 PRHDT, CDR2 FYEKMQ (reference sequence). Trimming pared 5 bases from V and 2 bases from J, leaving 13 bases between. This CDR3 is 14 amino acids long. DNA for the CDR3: TGTGCCAGCAGCCCCGGGACAAATCCCTACGAGCAGTACTTC. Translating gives CASSPGTNPYEQYF.

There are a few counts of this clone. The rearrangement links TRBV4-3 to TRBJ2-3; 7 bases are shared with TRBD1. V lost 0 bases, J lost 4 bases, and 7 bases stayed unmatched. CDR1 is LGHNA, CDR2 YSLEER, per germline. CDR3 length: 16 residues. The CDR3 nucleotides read TGCGCCAGCAGCCAAGACACAGGGGCCCCTGCAGATACGCAGTATTTT. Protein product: CASSQDTGAPADTQYF.

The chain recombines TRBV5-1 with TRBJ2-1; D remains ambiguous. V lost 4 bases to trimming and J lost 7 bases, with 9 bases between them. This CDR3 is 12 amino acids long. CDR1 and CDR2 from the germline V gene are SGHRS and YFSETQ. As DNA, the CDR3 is TGCGCCAGCAGCAGGGATGGTAATGAGCAGTTCTTC. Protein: CASSRDGNEQFF.

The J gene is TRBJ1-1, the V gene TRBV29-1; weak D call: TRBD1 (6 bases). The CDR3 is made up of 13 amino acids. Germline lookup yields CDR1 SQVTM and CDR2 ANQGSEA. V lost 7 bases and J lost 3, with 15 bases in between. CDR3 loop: CSGKGGSDTEAFF. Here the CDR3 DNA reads TGCAGCGGCAAGGGGGGGTCGGACACTGAAGCTTTCTTT.

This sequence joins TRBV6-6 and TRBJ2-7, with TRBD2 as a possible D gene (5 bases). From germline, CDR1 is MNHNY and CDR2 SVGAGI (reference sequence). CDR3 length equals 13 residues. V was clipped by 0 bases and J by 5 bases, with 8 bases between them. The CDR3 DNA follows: TGTGCCAGCAGTTACTCGGGAGATCACGAGCAGTACTTC. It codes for CASSYSGDHEQYF.

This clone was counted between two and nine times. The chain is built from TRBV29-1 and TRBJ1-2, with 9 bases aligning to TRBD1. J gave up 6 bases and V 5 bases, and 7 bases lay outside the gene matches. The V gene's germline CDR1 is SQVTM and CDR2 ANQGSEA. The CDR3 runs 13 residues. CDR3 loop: CSVWDGQGHGYTF. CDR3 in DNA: TGCAGCGTTTGGGACGGACAGGGGCATGGCTACACCTTC.

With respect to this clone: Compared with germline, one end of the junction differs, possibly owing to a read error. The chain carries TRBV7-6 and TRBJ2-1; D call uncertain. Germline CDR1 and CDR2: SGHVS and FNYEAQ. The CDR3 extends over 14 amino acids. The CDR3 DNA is TGTGCCAGCAGCTTAGGGGGTTCCTATAATGAGCAGTTCTTC. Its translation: CASSLGGSYNEQFF.

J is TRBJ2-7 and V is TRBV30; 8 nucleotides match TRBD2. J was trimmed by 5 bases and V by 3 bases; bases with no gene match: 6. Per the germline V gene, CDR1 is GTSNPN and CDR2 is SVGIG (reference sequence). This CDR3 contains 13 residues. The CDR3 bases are TGTGCCTGGAGAATTAGAGCGGGGGACGAGCAGTACTTC. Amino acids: CAWRIRAGDEQYF. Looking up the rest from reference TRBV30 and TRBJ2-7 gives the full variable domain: SQTIHQWPATLVQPVGSPLSLECTVEGTSNPNLYWYRQAAGRGLQLLFYSVGIGQISSEVPQNLSASRPQDRQFILSSKKLLLSDSGFYLCAWRIRAGDEQYFGPGTRLTVT.

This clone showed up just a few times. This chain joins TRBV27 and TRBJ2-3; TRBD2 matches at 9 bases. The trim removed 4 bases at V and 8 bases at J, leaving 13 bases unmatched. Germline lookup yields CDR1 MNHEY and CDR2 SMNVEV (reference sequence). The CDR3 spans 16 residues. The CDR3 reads CASSSGPASGVRTQYF. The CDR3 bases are TGTGCCAGCAGTTCGGGCCCGGCTAGCGGGGTGCGTACGCAGTATTTT.